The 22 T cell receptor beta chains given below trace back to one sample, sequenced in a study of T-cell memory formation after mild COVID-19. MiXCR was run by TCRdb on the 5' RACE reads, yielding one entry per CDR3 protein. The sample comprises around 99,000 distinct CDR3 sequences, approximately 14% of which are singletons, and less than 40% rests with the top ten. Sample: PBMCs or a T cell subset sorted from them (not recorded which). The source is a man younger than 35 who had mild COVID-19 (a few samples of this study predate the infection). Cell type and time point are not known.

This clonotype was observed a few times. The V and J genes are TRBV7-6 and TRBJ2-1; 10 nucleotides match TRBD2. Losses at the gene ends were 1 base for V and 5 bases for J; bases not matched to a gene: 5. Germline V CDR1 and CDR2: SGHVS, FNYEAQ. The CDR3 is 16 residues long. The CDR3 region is CASSLESSGGNNEQFF. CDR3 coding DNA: TGTGCCAGCAGCTTAGAGTCTAGCGGGGGAAACAATGAGCAGTTCTTC.

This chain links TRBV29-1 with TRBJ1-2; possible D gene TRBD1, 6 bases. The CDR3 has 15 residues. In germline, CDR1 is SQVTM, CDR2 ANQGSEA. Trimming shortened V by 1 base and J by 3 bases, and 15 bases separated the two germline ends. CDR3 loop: CSVEGSGGAHYGYTF. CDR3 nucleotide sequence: TGCAGCGTTGAAGGGTCGGGGGGCGCCCACTATGGCTACACCTTC. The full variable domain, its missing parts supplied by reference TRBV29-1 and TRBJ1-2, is SAVISQKPSRDICQRGTSLTIQCQVDSQVTMMFWYRQQPGQSLTLIATANQGSEATYESGFVIDKFPISRPNLTFSTLTVSNMSPEDSSIYLCSVEGSGGAHYGYTFGSGTRLTVV.

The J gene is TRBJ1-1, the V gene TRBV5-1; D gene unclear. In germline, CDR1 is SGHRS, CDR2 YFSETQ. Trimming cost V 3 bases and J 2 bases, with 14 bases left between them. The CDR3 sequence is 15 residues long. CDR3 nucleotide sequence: TGCGCCAGCAGCTGGGTTGGGCAGACTAACACTGAAGCTTTCTTT. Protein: CASSWVGQTNTEAFF.

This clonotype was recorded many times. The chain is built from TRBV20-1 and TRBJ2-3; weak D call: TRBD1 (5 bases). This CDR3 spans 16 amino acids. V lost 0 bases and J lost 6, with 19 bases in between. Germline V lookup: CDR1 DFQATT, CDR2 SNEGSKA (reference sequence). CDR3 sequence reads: CSARDQAGLEVDTQYF. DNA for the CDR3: TGCAGTGCTAGAGATCAGGCAGGGTTGGAAGTGGATACGCAGTATTTT.

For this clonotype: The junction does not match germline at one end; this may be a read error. CDR3 DNA: TGTGCCAGCAGCGAAGACGGGAGGGTCGGAGATACGCAGTATTTT. It is translated as CASSEDGRVGDTQYF. The chain employs TRBV3-1 and TRBJ2-3, with 8 bases lining up with TRBD2. This CDR3 has 15 amino acids. Germline CDR1 and CDR2: LGHDT and YNNKEL (reference sequence).

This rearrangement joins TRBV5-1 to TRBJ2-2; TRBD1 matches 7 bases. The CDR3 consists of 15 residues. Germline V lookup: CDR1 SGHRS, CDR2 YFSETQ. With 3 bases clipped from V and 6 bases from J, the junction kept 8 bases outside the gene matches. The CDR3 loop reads CASSSRDSLAGELFF. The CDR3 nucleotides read TGCGCCAGCAGCTCCCGGGACAGTCTAGCCGGGGAGCTGTTTTTT.

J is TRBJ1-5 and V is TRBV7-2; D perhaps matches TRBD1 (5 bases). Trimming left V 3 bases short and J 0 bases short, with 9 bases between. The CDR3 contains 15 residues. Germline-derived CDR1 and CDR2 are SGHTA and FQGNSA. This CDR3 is CASSLGRFSNQPQHF. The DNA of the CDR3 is TGTGCCAGCAGCTTGGGACGGTTTAGCAATCAGCCCCAGCATTTT.

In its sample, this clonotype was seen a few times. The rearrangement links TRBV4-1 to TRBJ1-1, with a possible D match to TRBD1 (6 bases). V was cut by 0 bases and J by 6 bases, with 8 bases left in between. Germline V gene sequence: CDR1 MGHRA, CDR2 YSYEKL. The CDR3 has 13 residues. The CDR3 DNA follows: TGCGCCAGCAGCCAAGAGGGGGCTTCTGAAGCTTTCTTT. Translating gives CASSQEGASEAFF.

This CDR3 is CASSLPVGTGGFLNQPQHF. CDR3 sequence (DNA): TGTGCCAGCAGCCTCCCGGTCGGGACAGGGGGATTCCTGAATCAGCCCCAGCATTTT. This chain joins TRBV5-8 and TRBJ1-5; 11 nucleotides agree with TRBD1. This CDR3 is built from 19 residues. V was pared by 4 bases and J by 4 bases, with 16 bases of the junction left unmatched. Germline V gene sequence: CDR1 SGHTS, CDR2 YDEGEE. Combining the CDR3 with reference TRBV5-8 and TRBJ1-5 gives the whole variable domain EAGVTQSPTHLIKTRGQQATLRCSPISGHTSVYWYQQALGLGLQFLLWYDEGEERNRGNFPPRFSGRQFPNYSSELNVNALELEDSALYLCASSLPVGTGGFLNQPQHFGDGTRLSIL.

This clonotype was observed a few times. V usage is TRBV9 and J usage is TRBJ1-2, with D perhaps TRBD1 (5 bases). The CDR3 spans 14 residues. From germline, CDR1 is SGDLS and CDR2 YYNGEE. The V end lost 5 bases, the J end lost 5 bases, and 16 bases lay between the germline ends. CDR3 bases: TGTGCCAGCAGTCTTACCGGGACGGCTTATGGCTACACCTTC. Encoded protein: CASSLTGTAYGYTF.

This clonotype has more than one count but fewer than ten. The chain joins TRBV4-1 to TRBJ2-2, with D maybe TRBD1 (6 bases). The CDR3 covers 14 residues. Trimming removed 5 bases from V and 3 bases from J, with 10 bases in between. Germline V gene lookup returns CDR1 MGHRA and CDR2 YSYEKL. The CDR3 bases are TGCGCCAGCAGCACGGGACAATACACCGGGGAGCTGTTTTTT. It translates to CASSTGQYTGELFF.

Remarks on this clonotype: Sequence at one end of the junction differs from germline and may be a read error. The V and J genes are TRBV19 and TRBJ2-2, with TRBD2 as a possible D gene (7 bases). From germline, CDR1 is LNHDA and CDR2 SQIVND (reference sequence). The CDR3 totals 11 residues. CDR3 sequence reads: CGGGGSRGAVF. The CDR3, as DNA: TGTGGAGGGGGGGGGTCACGGGGAGCTGTTTTT.

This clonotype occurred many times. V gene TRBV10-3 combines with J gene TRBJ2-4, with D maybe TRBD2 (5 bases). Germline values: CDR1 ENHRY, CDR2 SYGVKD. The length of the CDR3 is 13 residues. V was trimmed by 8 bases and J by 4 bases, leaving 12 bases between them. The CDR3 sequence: CAIRDEGKNIQYF. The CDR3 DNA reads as TGTGCCATCCGGGATGAAGGGAAAAACATTCAGTACTTC.

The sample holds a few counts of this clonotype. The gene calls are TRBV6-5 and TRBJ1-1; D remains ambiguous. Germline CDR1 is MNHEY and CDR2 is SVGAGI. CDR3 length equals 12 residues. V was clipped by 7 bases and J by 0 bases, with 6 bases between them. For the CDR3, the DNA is TGTGCCAGCAAACGGCTGAACACTGAAGCTTTCTTT. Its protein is CASKRLNTEAFF.

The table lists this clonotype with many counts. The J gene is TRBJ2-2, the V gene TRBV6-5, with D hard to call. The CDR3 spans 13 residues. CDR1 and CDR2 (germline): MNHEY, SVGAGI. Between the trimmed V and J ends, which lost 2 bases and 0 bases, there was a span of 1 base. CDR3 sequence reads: CASSYANTGELFF. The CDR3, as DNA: TGTGCCAGCAGTTACGCGAACACCGGGGAGCTGTTTTTT.

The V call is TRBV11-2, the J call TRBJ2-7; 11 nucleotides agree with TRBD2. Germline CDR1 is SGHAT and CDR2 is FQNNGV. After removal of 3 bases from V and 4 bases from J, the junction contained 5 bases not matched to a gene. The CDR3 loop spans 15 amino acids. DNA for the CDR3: TGTGCCAGCAGCTTGACTAGCGGGACCCGGTACGAGCAGTACTTC. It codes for CASSLTSGTRYEQYF. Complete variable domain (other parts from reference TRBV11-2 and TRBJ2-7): EAGVAQSPRYKIIEKRQSVAFWCNPISGHATLYWYQQILGQGPKLLIQFQNNGVVDDSQLPKDRFSAERLKGVDSTLKIQPAKLEDSAVYLCASSLTSGTRYEQYFGPGTRLTVT.

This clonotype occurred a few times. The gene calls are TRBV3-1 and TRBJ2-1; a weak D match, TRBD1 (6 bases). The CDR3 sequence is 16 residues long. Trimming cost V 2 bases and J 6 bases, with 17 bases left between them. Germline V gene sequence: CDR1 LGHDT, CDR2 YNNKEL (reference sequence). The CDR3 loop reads CASSQRPGTRFNEQFF. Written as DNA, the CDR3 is TGTGCCAGCAGCCAACGTCCCGGGACACGGTTCAATGAGCAGTTCTTC.

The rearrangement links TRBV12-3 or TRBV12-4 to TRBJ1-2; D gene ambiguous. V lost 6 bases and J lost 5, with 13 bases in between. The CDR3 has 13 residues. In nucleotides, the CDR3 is TGTGCCAGCAGATCCTTTACGGGGTATGGCTACACCTTC. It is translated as CASRSFTGYGYTF.

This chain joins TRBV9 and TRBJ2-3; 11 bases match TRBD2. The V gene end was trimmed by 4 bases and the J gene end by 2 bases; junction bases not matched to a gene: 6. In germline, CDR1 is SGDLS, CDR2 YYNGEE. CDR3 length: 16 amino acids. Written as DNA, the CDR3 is TGTGCCAGCAGCCCACGACTAGCGGGGTACACAGATACGCAGTATTTT. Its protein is CASSPRLAGYTDTQYF.

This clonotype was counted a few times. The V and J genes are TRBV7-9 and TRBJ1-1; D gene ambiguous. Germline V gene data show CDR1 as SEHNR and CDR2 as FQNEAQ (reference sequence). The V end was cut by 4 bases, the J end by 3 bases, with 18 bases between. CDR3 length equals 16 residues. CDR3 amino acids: CASSSPILLKDTEAFF. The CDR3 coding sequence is TGTGCCAGCAGCTCCCCCATCCTCCTAAAGGACACTGAAGCTTTCTTT. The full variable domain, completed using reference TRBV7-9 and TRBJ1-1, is DTGVSQNPRHKITKRGQNVTFRCDPISEHNRLYWYRQTLGQGPEFLTYFQNEAQLEKSRLLSDRFSAERPKGSFSTLEIQRTEQGDSAMYLCASSSPILLKDTEAFFGQGTRLTVV.

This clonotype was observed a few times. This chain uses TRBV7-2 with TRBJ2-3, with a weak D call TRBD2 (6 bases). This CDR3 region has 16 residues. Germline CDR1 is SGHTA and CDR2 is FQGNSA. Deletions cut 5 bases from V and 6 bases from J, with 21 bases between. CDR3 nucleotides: TGTGCCAGCAGCCCCAGTTCGGGCGGGGAGCTCGATACGCAGTATTTT. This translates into CASSPSSGGELDTQYF.

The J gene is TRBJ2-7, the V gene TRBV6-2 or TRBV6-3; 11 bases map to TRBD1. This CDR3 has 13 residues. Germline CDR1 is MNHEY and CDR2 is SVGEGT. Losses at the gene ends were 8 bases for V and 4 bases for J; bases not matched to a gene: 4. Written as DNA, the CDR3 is TGTGCCAGCGCCGGGACAGGGGGATACGAGCAGTACTTC. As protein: CASAGTGGYEQYF.